This paragraph reports one T cell receptor (beta chain). Profiled with immunoSEQ multiplex PCR; TCRdb holds only in-frame clones, not every one. Of about 2,500,000 clones in the sample, roughly nine tenths are singletons; the top ten hold over 0.12%. These data belong to a study of shared clonotypes between healthy human individuals. Germline V gene sequence: CDR1 LNHNV, CDR2 YYDKDF (reference sequence). With V trimmed by 3 bases and J by 12 bases, 3 bases remained unmatched. This CDR3 has 14 residues. Material for sequencing was naive CD4+ T cells sorted from blood. The subset: CD45RA+ positively selected. V is TRBV15 and J is TRBJ2-1; 15 nucleotides match TRBD2. The source is a man between 18 and 35 years old in good health. CDR3 nucleotide sequence: TGTGCCACCAGCAGGGGACTAGCGGGGGGTTCGCAGTTCTTC. As protein: CATSRGLAGGSQFF.